These T cell receptor beta chains were read from a single sample in a study of OX40 agonist ivuxolimab in advanced cancers. Produced via immunoSEQ multiplex PCR; TCRdb's table is partial and in-frame only. Among fewer than 95,000 clones listed, around nine tenths were seen once. Sequences were derived from CD4+ or CD8+ T cells sorted from blood, sampled in a trial of the OX40 agonist ivuxolimab. These TCRs come from an adult with an advanced solid tumor such as melanoma, head and neck, liver or kidney cancer. CDR3s include the opening cysteine and the closing phenylalanine or tryptophan. The D gene is left open where the match is weak. Clone size is not always given. Where it is, it says once, few, many or a class for expanded clones.

v_call: TRBV10-1
cdr3_length: 13
d_call: NA
j_call: TRBJ2-2
clone_size: NA
cdr3_nt: TGCGCCAGCAGTGAGAATCCGTCCGGGGAGCTGTTTTTT
cdr3_aa: CASSENPSGELFF

v_call: TRBV6-5
cdr3_length: 14
d_call: TRBD1
j_call: TRBJ1-1
clone_size: NA
cdr3_nt: TGTGCCAGCAGTTCACGGACAGGCGGCACTGAAGCTTTCTTT
cdr3_aa: CASSSRTGGTEAFF

v_call: TRBV5-1
cdr3_length: 13
d_call: NA
j_call: TRBJ2-7
clone_size: NA
cdr3_nt: TGCGCCAGCAGCATACCAAGCTCCTACGAGCAGTACTTC
cdr3_aa: CASSIPSSYEQYF

v_call: TRBV7-3
cdr3_length: 15
d_call: NA
j_call: TRBJ2-2
clone_size: NA
cdr3_nt: TGTGCCAGCAGCCCAGGGTCGTGGGACACCGGGGAGCTGTTTTTT
cdr3_aa: CASSPGSWDTGELFF

v_call: TRBV7-6
cdr3_length: 18
d_call: NA
j_call: TRBJ2-4
clone_size: once
cdr3_nt: TGTGCCAGCAGCTTAGGTGCCCACAAGTCACTAGCCAAAAACATTCAGTACTTC
cdr3_aa: CASSLGAHKSLAKNIQYF

v_call: TRBV9
cdr3_length: 12
d_call: NA
j_call: TRBJ2-1
clone_size: NA
cdr3_nt: TGTGCCAGCAGCGTAGGGCGGAACGAGCAGTTCTTC
cdr3_aa: CASSVGRNEQFF

v_call: TRBV19
cdr3_length: 20
d_call: TRBD1
j_call: TRBJ2-3
clone_size: NA
cdr3_nt: TGTGCCAGTAGCCAACGAGGGGGGACAGGGGGCCAGGGCGGCACAGATACGCAGTATTTT
cdr3_aa: CASSQRGGTGGQGGTDTQYF

v_call: TRBV27
cdr3_length: 16
d_call: NA
j_call: TRBJ2-2
clone_size: NA
cdr3_nt: TGTGCCAGCAGTACTAACGGTCGCAGGGTGGACCGGGAGCTGTTTTTT
cdr3_aa: CASSTNGRRVDRELFF

v_call: TRBV11-3
cdr3_length: 15
d_call: NA
j_call: TRBJ1-5
clone_size: NA
cdr3_nt: TGTGCCAGCAGCTTAGGGGGGCCTAGCAATCAGCCCCAGCATTTT
cdr3_aa: CASSLGGPSNQPQHF

v_call: TRBV5-1
cdr3_length: 14
d_call: TRBD2
j_call: TRBJ2-5
clone_size: NA
cdr3_nt: TGCGCCAGCAGCTTTAGCGGGAGTGGCGAGACCCAGTACTTC
cdr3_aa: CASSFSGSGETQYF

v_call: TRBV7-7
cdr3_length: 13
d_call: NA
j_call: TRBJ2-3
clone_size: NA
cdr3_nt: TGTGCTAGCAGCTTAGTGAACTCAGATACGCAGTATTTT
cdr3_aa: CASSLVNSDTQYF

v_call: TRBV28
cdr3_length: 15
d_call: TRBD1
j_call: TRBJ2-2
clone_size: NA
cdr3_nt: TGTGCCAGCACCCGCGGGGACAGGGACACCGGGGAGCTGTTTTTT
cdr3_aa: CASTRGDRDTGELFF

v_call: TRBV7-9
cdr3_length: 17
d_call: TRBD1
j_call: TRBJ1-2
clone_size: NA
cdr3_nt: TGTGCCAGCAGTCCAGGGGGCTGGTCGCCCTTCCCGCATGGCTACACCTTC
cdr3_aa: CASSPGGWSPFPHGYTF

v_call: TRBV5-1
cdr3_length: 17
d_call: TRBD2
j_call: TRBJ2-6
clone_size: NA
cdr3_nt: TGCGCCAGCAGCCGGGGGACTAGCGCGAGCGGGGCCAACGTCCTGACTTTC
cdr3_aa: CASSRGTSASGANVLTF

v_call: TRBV7-2
cdr3_length: 16
d_call: NA
j_call: TRBJ2-1
clone_size: once
cdr3_nt: TGTGCCAGCAGCTTAAAGCCCCTAGCGCCATACAATGAGCAGTTCTTC
cdr3_aa: CASSLKPLAPYNEQFF

v_call: TRBV5-1
cdr3_length: 16
d_call: TRBD2
j_call: TRBJ2-1
clone_size: NA
cdr3_nt: TGCGCCAGCAGCTCCCGGACTAGCGGGGGGGCAAATGAGCAGTTCTTC
cdr3_aa: CASSSRTSGGANEQFF

v_call: TRBV19
cdr3_length: 13
d_call: TRBD1
j_call: TRBJ2-3
clone_size: NA
cdr3_nt: TGTGCCAGTAGGGACAGGGGGACAGATACGCAGTATTTT
cdr3_aa: CASRDRGTDTQYF

v_call: TRBV5-1
cdr3_length: 14
d_call: TRBD2
j_call: TRBJ2-7
clone_size: NA
cdr3_nt: TGCGCCAGCAGCCCCGGACTAGCGCAGTACGAGCAGTACTTC
cdr3_aa: CASSPGLAQYEQYF

v_call: TRBV28
cdr3_length: 12
d_call: NA
j_call: TRBJ1-2
clone_size: NA
cdr3_nt: TGTGCCAGCAGCCCGGGTGACTATGGCTACACCTTC
cdr3_aa: CASSPGDYGYTF

v_call: TRBV18
cdr3_length: 15
d_call: TRBD2
j_call: TRBJ2-7
clone_size: NA
cdr3_nt: TGTGCCAGCTCACCGGCGGGGGAGAGCTCCTACGAGCAGTACTTC
cdr3_aa: CASSPAGESSYEQYF

v_call: TRBV2
cdr3_length: 15
d_call: TRBD2
j_call: TRBJ2-3
clone_size: once
cdr3_nt: TGTGCCAGCAGAACCCAGCGGGGGAGCACAGATACGCAGTATTTT
cdr3_aa: CASRTQRGSTDTQYF

v_call: TRBV6-6
cdr3_length: 15
d_call: NA
j_call: TRBJ2-3
clone_size: NA
cdr3_nt: TGTGCCAGCAGCAAGCCTGATACTAGCACAGATACGCAGTATTTT
cdr3_aa: CASSKPDTSTDTQYF

v_call: TRBV5-4
cdr3_length: 15
d_call: NA
j_call: TRBJ2-3
clone_size: NA
cdr3_nt: TGTGCCAGCAGCTTGGACGCAGGAGGGAAAGATCGGCAGTATTTT
cdr3_aa: CASSLDAGGKDRQYF

v_call: TRBV9
cdr3_length: 16
d_call: TRBD2
j_call: TRBJ2-1
clone_size: NA
cdr3_nt: TGTGCCAGCAGCGTCCACACTAGCGGGGGGGCCAGTGAGCAGTTCTTC
cdr3_aa: CASSVHTSGGASEQFF

v_call: TRBV2
cdr3_length: 12
d_call: NA
j_call: TRBJ2-2
clone_size: once
cdr3_nt: TGTGCCAGCAGTTTGGGTTCCGGGGAGCTGTTTTTT
cdr3_aa: CASSLGSGELFF

v_call: TRBV11-2
cdr3_length: 15
d_call: NA
j_call: TRBJ2-1
clone_size: once
cdr3_nt: TGTGCCAGCAGCACATTTAGGGGGTCCTACAATGAGCAGTTCTTC
cdr3_aa: CASSTFRGSYNEQFF

v_call: TRBV15
cdr3_length: 14
d_call: TRBD1
j_call: TRBJ1-4
clone_size: NA
cdr3_nt: TGTGCCACCAGCAGGGACAGGGCAAATGAAAAACTGTTTTTT
cdr3_aa: CATSRDRANEKLFF

v_call: TRBV6-5
cdr3_length: 16
d_call: TRBD1
j_call: TRBJ1-1
clone_size: NA
cdr3_nt: TGTGCCAGCAGTTACTCTTGGACAGGGGCGAACACTGAAGCTTTCTTT
cdr3_aa: CASSYSWTGANTEAFF

v_call: TRBV11-2
cdr3_length: 15
d_call: NA
j_call: TRBJ2-3
clone_size: NA
cdr3_nt: TGTGCCAGCAGCTTAGATCCGGCTAGAGCAGATACGCAGTATTTT
cdr3_aa: CASSLDPARADTQYF

v_call: TRBV21-1
cdr3_length: 14
d_call: NA
j_call: TRBJ2-3
clone_size: NA
cdr3_nt: TGTGCCAGCAGCTCGAGACTCGTCACAGATACGCAGTATTTT
cdr3_aa: CASSSRLVTDTQYF

v_call: TRBV6-5
cdr3_length: 13
d_call: NA
j_call: TRBJ1-1
clone_size: once
cdr3_nt: TGTGCCAGCATGGGACTTACCGGGACTGAAGCTTTCTTT
cdr3_aa: CASMGLTGTEAFF

v_call: TRBV5-1
cdr3_length: 14
d_call: NA
j_call: TRBJ2-3
clone_size: few
cdr3_nt: TGCGCCAGCAGCTTGGGACTTCTTAGCGATACGCAGTATTTT
cdr3_aa: CASSLGLLSDTQYF

v_call: TRBV6-5
cdr3_length: 15
d_call: TRBD1
j_call: TRBJ2-6
clone_size: NA
cdr3_nt: TGTGCCAGCAGTCGGGACAGTTCTGGGGCCAACGTCCTGACTTTC
cdr3_aa: CASSRDSSGANVLTF

v_call: TRBV19
cdr3_length: 14
d_call: NA
j_call: TRBJ2-3
clone_size: once
cdr3_nt: TGTGCCAGTAGTAGCCCTCCCGGGGGTCGGACGCAGTATTTT
cdr3_aa: CASSSPPGGRTQYF

v_call: TRBV15
cdr3_length: 18
d_call: NA
j_call: TRBJ2-1
clone_size: NA
cdr3_nt: TGTGCCACCAGCAGAGTTATAGGCAGCGCCAGCTCCTACAATGAGCAGTTCTTC
cdr3_aa: CATSRVIGSASSYNEQFF

v_call: TRBV28
cdr3_length: 12
d_call: NA
j_call: TRBJ1-1
clone_size: NA
cdr3_nt: TGTGCCAGCAGTATTGGGACATACAGGACTTTCTTT
cdr3_aa: CASSIGTYRTFF

v_call: TRBV19
cdr3_length: 16
d_call: NA
j_call: TRBJ1-1
clone_size: NA
cdr3_nt: TGTGCCAGTATCCGGCAGGAGGGAATGAAGAACACTGAAGCTTTCTTT
cdr3_aa: CASIRQEGMKNTEAFF

v_call: TRBV4-3
cdr3_length: 14
d_call: NA
j_call: TRBJ2-3
clone_size: once
cdr3_nt: TGCGCCAGCAGCCGCGGCGGGAGCACAGATACGCAGTATTTT
cdr3_aa: CASSRGGSTDTQYF

v_call: TRBV6-5
cdr3_length: 15
d_call: NA
j_call: TRBJ2-2
clone_size: NA
cdr3_nt: TGTGCCAGCAGTCCCCCTAGGACTGAGACCGGGGAGCTGTTTTTT
cdr3_aa: CASSPPRTETGELFF

v_call: TRBV18
cdr3_length: 13
d_call: NA
j_call: TRBJ1-1
clone_size: NA
cdr3_nt: TGTGCCAGCTCACGAGGGGGGGATAGTGAAGCTTTCTTT
cdr3_aa: CASSRGGDSEAFF

v_call: TRBV7-2
cdr3_length: 16
d_call: NA
j_call: TRBJ2-7
clone_size: once
cdr3_nt: TGTGCCAGCAGCTTAGGACCTAGGGACGGTGCCTACGAGCAGTACTTC
cdr3_aa: CASSLGPRDGAYEQYF

v_call: TRBV15
cdr3_length: 15
d_call: NA
j_call: TRBJ2-3
clone_size: NA
cdr3_nt: TGTGCCACCAGCAGAGAGGGATCTCGCACAGATACGCAGTATTTT
cdr3_aa: CATSREGSRTDTQYF

v_call: TRBV19
cdr3_length: 16
d_call: TRBD2
j_call: TRBJ2-5
clone_size: once
cdr3_nt: TGTGCCAGTAATAGGCGGGGGGGCCGAGGGGGAGAGACCCAGTACTTC
cdr3_aa: CASNRRGGRGGETQYF

v_call: TRBV5-4
cdr3_length: 14
d_call: NA
j_call: TRBJ2-7
clone_size: NA
cdr3_nt: TGTGCCAGCAGCTTGGTTTCCGACGGGACAGAGCAGTACTTC
cdr3_aa: CASSLVSDGTEQYF

v_call: TRBV5-4
cdr3_length: 15
d_call: NA
j_call: TRBJ1-2
clone_size: NA
cdr3_nt: TGTGCCAGCAGCTTGAGGGGGGCGCAGGACTATGGCTACACCTTC
cdr3_aa: CASSLRGAQDYGYTF

v_call: TRBV7-9
cdr3_length: 15
d_call: NA
j_call: TRBJ1-4
clone_size: NA
cdr3_nt: TGTGCCAGCAGCTTAACAAGCAGGGTGGGAGAAAAACTGTTTTTT
cdr3_aa: CASSLTSRVGEKLFF

v_call: TRBV7-9
cdr3_length: 16
d_call: TRBD1
j_call: TRBJ2-1
clone_size: NA
cdr3_nt: TGTGCCAGCAGCTTTCGACAGGGGAGCTCCTACAATGAGCAGTTCTTC
cdr3_aa: CASSFRQGSSYNEQFF

v_call: TRBV6-5
cdr3_length: 14
d_call: NA
j_call: TRBJ2-7
clone_size: NA
cdr3_nt: TGTGCCAGCAGTTCTGGGCAGTTCCGATACGAGCAGTACTTC
cdr3_aa: CASSSGQFRYEQYF

v_call: TRBV7-2
cdr3_length: 14
d_call: NA
j_call: TRBJ1-3
clone_size: NA
cdr3_nt: TGTGCCAGCAGCTTAGTGGGCTCTGGAAACACCATATATTTT
cdr3_aa: CASSLVGSGNTIYF

v_call: TRBV19
cdr3_length: 15
d_call: TRBD2
j_call: TRBJ2-1
clone_size: few
cdr3_nt: TGTGCCAGTAGTGAACTAGCGGGGGGGCCGAATGAGCAGTTCTTC
cdr3_aa: CASSELAGGPNEQFF